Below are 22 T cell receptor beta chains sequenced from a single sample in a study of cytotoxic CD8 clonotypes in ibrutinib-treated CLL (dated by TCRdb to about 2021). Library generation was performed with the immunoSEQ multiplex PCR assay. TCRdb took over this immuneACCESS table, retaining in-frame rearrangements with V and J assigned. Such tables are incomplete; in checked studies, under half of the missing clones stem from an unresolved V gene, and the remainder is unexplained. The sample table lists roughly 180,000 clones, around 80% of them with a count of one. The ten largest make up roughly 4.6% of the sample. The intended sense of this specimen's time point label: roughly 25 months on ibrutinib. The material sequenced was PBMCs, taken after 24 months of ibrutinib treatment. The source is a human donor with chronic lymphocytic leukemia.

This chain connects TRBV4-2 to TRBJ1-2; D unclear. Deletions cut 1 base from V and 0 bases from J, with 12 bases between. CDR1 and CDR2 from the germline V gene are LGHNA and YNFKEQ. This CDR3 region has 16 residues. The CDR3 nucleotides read TGTGCCAGCAGCCAAGTAGGGTCAGTAGCTAACTATGGCTACACCTTC. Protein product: CASSQVGSVANYGYTF.

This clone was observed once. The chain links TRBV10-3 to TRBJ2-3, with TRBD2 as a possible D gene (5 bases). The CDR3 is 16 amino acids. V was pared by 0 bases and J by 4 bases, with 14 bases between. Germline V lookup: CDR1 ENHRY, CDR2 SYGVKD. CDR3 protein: CAISESIRKGADTQYF. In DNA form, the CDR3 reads TGTGCCATCAGTGAGTCGATAAGGAAGGGAGCAGATACGCAGTATTTT.

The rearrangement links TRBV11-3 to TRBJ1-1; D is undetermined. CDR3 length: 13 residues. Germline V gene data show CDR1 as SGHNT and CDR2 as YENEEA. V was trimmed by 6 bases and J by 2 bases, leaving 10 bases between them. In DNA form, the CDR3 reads TGTGCCAGCAGAAAGAATAAAAACACTGAAGCTTTCTTT. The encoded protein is CASRKNKNTEAFF.

DNA for the CDR3: TGTGCCAGCAGCTTACGGGACAGCTATGGCTACACCTTC. Encoded protein: CASSLRDSYGYTF. The chain recombines TRBV7-8 with TRBJ1-2; 7 bases fit TRBD1. Germline CDR1 and CDR2: SGHVS and FQNEAQ. The CDR3 consists of 13 residues. V shed 2 bases and J 4 bases; nucleotides not matched to a gene: 1.

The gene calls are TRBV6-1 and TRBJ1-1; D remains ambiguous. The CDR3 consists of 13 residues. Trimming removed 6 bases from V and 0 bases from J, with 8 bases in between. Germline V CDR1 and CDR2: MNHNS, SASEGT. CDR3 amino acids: CASRPELNTEAFF. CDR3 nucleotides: TGTGCCAGCAGACCCGAGTTGAACACTGAAGCTTTCTTT.

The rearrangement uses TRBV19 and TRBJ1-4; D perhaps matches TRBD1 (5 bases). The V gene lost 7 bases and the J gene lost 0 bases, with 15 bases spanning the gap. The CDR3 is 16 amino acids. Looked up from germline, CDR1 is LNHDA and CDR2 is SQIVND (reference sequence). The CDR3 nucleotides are TGTGCCAGTACCCGTCGGGGGACTGCAACTAATGAAAAACTGTTTTTT. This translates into CASTRRGTATNEKLFF.

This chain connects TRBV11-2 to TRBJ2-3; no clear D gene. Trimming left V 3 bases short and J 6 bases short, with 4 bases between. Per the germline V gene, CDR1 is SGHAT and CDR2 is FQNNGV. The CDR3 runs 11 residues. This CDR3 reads CASSLVDTQYF. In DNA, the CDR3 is TGTGCCAGCAGCTTGGTGGATACGCAGTATTTT.

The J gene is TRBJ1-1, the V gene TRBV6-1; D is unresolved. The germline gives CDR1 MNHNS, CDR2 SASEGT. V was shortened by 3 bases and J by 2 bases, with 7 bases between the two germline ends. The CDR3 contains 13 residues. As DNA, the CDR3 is TGTGCCAGCAGTGAGGCCCTCAACACTGAAGCTTTCTTT. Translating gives CASSEALNTEAFF.

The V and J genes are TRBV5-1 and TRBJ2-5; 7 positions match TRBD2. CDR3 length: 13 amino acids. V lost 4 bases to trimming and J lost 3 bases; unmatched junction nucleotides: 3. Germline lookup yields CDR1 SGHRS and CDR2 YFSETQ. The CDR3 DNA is TGCGCCAGCAGCCCGAGCGGGAAAGAGACCCAGTACTTC. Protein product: CASSPSGKETQYF.

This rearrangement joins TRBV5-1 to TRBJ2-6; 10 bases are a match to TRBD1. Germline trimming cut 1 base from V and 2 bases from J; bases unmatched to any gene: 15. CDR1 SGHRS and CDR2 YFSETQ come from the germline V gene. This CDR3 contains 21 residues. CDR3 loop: CASSLILPLGDRGAGANVLTF. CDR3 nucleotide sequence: TGCGCCAGCAGCTTGATTCTTCCTTTAGGGGACAGGGGTGCTGGGGCCAACGTCCTGACTTTC.

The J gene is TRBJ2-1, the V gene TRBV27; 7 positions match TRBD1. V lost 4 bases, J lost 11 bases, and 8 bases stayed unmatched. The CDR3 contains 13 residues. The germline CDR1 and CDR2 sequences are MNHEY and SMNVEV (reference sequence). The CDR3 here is CASSYRQGSQQFF. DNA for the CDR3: TGTGCCAGCAGTTACCGACAGGGCTCCCAGCAGTTCTTC.

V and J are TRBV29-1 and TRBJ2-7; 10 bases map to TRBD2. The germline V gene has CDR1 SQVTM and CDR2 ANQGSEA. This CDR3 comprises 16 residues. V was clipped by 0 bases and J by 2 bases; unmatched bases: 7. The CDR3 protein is CSVEDPGTSVAYEQYF. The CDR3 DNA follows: TGCAGCGTTGAAGACCCCGGGACTAGCGTTGCCTACGAGCAGTACTTC.

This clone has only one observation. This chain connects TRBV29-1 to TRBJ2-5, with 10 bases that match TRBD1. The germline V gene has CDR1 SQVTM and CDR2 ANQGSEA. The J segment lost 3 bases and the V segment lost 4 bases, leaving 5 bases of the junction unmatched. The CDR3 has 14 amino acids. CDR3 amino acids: CSVGKGTGEETQYF. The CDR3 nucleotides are TGCAGCGTTGGAAAAGGGACAGGGGAAGAGACCCAGTACTTC.

CDR3 loop: CASSLRGIEKAFF. The CDR3 bases are TGTGCCAGCAGCCTCCGTGGGATAGAGAAAGCTTTCTTT. This chain joins TRBV7-9 and TRBJ1-1; D gene ambiguous. Germline CDR1 and CDR2: SEHNR and FQNEAQ (reference sequence). The CDR3 is 13 residues long. Trimming shortened V by 5 bases and J by 9 bases, and 16 bases separated the two germline ends.

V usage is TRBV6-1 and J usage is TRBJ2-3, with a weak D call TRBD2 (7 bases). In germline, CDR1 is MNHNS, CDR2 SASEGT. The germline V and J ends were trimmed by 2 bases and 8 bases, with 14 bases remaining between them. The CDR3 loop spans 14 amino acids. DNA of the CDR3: TGTGCCAGCAGTGAACCAGGGGAGGGGGTTACGCAGTATTTT. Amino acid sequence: CASSEPGEGVTQYF.

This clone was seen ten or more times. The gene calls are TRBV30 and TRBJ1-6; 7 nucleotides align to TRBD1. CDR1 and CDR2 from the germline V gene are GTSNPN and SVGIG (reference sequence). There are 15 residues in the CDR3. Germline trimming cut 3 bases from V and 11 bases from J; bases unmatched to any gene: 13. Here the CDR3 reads CAWRGRDSPKAPLHF. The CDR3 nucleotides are TGTGCCTGGAGGGGGAGGGACAGCCCTAAGGCACCCCTCCACTTT.

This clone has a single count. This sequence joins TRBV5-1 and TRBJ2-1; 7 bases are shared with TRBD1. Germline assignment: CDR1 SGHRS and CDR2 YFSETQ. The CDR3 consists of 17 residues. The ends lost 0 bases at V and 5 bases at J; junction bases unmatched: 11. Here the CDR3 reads CASSLVSTGLGDNEQFF. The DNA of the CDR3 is TGCGCCAGCAGCTTGGTCTCGACAGGGCTAGGTGACAATGAGCAGTTCTTC.

The chain's CDR3 is CASQGQNSNQPQHF. For the CDR3, the DNA is TGTGCCAGCCAGGGACAGAATAGCAATCAGCCCCAGCATTTT. The chain recombines TRBV6-5 with TRBJ1-5; the match to TRBD1 covers 7 bases. CDR1 and CDR2 from the germline V gene are MNHEY and SVGAGI. This CDR3 has 14 amino acids. V was pared by 8 bases and J by 0 bases, with 4 bases of the junction left unmatched.

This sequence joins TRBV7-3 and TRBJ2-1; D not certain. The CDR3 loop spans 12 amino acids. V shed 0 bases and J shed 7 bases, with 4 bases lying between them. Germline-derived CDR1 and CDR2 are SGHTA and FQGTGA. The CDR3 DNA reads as TGTGCCAGCAGCTTAACGGGGAATGAGCAGTTCTTC. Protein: CASSLTGNEQFF.

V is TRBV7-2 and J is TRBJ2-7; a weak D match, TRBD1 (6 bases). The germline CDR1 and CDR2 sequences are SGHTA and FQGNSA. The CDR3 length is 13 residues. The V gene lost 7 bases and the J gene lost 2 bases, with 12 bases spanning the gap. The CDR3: CASNYNRAYEQYF. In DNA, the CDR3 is TGTGCCAGCAACTATAACAGGGCCTACGAGCAGTACTTC.

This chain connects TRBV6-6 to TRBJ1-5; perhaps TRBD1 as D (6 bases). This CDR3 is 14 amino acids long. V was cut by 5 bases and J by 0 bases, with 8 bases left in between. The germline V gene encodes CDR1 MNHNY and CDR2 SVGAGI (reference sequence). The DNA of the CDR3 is TGTGCCAGCAGTGGACAGTATAGCAATCAGCCCCAGCATTTT. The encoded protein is CASSGQYSNQPQHF.

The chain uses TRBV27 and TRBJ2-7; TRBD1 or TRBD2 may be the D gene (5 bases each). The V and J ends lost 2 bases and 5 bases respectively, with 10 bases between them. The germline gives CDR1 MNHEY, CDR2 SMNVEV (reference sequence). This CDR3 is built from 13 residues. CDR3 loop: CASSLGGRHEQYF. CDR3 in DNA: TGTGCCAGCAGTTTAGGGGGACGCCACGAGCAGTACTTC.